The 2 T cell receptor beta chains in this list originate from one sample, sequenced in a study of blood T cell repertoires in COVID-19. The method was immunoSEQ multiplex PCR; TCRdb's version includes in-frame clones alone and lacks a portion of them. The data contain around 220,000 clones, approximately 87% of them singletons. The sequencing sample was made of peripheral blood. These receptors came from a woman in her forties or fifties with acute or convalescent COVID-19.

This chain uses TRBV5-6 with TRBJ2-7; TRBD2 might be the D (6 bases). With 4 bases removed from V and 1 base from J, the gap between germline ends came to 9 bases. The CDR3 has 13 residues. CDR1 SGHDT and CDR2 YYEEEE come from the germline V gene. The CDR3 spells CASSGGTSYEQYF. In nucleotides, the CDR3 is TGTGCCAGCAGCGGGGGGACTTCCTACGAGCAGTACTTC. Using reference TRBV5-6 and TRBJ2-7 for the parts outside the CDR3, the full variable domain is DAGVTQSPTHLIKTRGQQVTLRCSPKSGHDTVSWYQQALGQGPQFIFQYYEEEERQRGNFPDRFSGHQFPNYSSELNVNALLLGDSALYLCASSGGTSYEQYFGPGTRLTVT.

This chain links TRBV7-2 with TRBJ2-1; 11 positions agree with TRBD2. CDR1 and CDR2 (germline): SGHTA, FQGNSA. After removal of 4 bases from V and 2 bases from J, the junction contained 1 base not matched to a gene. The CDR3 is 15 residues long. The CDR3 loop is CASSSSGGTYNEQFF. CDR3 in DNA: TGTGCCAGCAGCTCTAGCGGGGGGACCTACAATGAGCAGTTCTTC.